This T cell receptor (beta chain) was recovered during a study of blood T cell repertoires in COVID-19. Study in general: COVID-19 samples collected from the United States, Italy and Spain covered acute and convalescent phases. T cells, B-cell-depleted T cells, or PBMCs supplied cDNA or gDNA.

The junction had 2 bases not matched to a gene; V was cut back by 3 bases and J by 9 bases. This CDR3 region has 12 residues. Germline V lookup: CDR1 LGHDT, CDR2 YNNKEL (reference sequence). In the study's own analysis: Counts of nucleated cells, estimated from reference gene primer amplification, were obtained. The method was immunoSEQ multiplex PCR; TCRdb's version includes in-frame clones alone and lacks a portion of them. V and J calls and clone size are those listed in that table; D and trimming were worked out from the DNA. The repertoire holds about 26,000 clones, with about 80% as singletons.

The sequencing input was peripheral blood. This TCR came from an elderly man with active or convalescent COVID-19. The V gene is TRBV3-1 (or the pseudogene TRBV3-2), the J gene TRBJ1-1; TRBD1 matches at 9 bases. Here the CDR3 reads CASSQGQGKAFF. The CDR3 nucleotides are TGTGCCAGCAGCCAGGGACAGGGTAAAGCTTTCTTT.